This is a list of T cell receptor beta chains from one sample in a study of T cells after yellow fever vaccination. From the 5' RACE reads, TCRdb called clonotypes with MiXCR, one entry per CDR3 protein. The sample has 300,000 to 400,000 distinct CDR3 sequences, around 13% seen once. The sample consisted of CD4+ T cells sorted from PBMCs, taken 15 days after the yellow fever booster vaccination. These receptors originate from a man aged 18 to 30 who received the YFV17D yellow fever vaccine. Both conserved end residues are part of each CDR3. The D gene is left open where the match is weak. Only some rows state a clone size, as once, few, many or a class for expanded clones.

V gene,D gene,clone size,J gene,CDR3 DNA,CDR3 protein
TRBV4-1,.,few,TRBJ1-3,TGCGCCAGCAGCCAAGATTCCGCAGTACCTGGAAACACCATATATTTT,CASSQDSAVPGNTIYF
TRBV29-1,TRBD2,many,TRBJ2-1,TGCAGCGTCAACCCCGGGGGGGTCTACAATGAGCAGTTCTTC,CSVNPGGVYNEQFF
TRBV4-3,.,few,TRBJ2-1,TGCGCCAGCAGCCAAGTGAAAGACTCCTACAATGAGCAGTTCTTC,CASSQVKDSYNEQFF
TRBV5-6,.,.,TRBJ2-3,TGTGCCAGCAGCTTAACAGGGAAAGACGGAGATACGCAGTATTTT,CASSLTGKDGDTQYF
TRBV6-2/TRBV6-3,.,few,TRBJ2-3,TGTGCCAGCAGTTACCCCACAGATACGCAGTATTTT,CASSYPTDTQYF
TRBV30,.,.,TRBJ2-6,TGTGCCTGGAGTGTAGGGTCTGGGGCCAACGTCCTGACTTTC,CAWSVGSGANVLTF
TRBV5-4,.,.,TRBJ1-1,TGTGCCAGCAGCTTGGGGGGGGACGACACTGAAGCTTTCTTT,CASSLGGDDTEAFF
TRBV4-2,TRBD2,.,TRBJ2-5,TGTGCCAGCAGCCTCGGCCTAGCGGGGGCCCCGGGGGGGGAGACCCAGTACTTC,CASSLGLAGAPGGETQYF
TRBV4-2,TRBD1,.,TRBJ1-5,TGTGCCAGCAGCCTCCTGAGGACAGGGTCTAGTCAGCCCCAGCATTTT,CASSLLRTGSSQPQHF
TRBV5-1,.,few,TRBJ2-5,TGCGCCAGCAGCTTGGTGCCAGGGCTGGAGACCCAGTACTTC,CASSLVPGLETQYF
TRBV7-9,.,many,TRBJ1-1,TGTGCCAGCAGCTTATATGACATCGGGGATGAAGCTTTCTTT,CASSLYDIGDEAFF
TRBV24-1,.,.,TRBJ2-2,TGTGCCACCAGTGATTCGCGGATCACCGGGGAGCTGTTTTTT,CATSDSRITGELFF
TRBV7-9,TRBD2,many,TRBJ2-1,TGTGCCAGCAGCAGGGGGACTAGCGGGGGCGGTTCGTCCTACAATGAGCAGTTCTTC,CASSRGTSGGGSSYNEQFF
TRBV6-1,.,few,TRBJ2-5,TGTGCCAGCAGTGCTCTCCTACGCGAGACCCAGTACTTC,CASSALLRETQYF
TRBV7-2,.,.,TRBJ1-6,TGTGCCAGCAGCTTAGCCCAGGGTAGGGGTTCACCCCTCCACTTT,CASSLAQGRGSPLHF
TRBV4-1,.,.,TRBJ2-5,TGCGCCAGCAGCCTCTCGACAGGCCAACAAGAGACCCAGTACTTC,CASSLSTGQQETQYF
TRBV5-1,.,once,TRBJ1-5,TGCGCCAGCAGCCTCGACGGGACGGTACAGCCCCAGCATTTT,CASSLDGTVQPQHF
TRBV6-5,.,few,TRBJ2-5,TGTGCCAGCAGACCGGGGACGGACCGTACATTGACCCAGTACTTC,CASRPGTDRTLTQYF